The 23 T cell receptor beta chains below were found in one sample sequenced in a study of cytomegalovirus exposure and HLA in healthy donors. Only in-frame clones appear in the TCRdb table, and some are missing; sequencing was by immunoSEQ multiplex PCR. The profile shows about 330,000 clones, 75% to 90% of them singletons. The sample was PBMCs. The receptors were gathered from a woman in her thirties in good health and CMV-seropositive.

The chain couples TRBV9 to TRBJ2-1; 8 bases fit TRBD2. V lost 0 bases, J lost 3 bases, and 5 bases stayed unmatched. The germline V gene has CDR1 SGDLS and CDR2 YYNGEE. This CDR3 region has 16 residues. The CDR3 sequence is CASSVDPSGSYNEQFF. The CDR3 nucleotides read TGTGCCAGCAGCGTAGACCCCAGCGGGAGCTACAATGAGCAGTTCTTC.

CDR3 loop: CASTVSGRATSETQYF. The CDR3 DNA reads as TGTGCCAGCACCGTAAGCGGGAGGGCCACCAGTGAGACCCAGTACTTC. The chain has TRBV7-3 and TRBJ2-5; 10 bases line up with TRBD2. The V and J ends lost 7 bases and 5 bases, in that order; junction bases with no gene match: 13. The CDR3 length is 16 residues. CDR1 is SGHTA, CDR2 FQGTGA, per germline. The whole variable domain, filled in from reference TRBV7-3 and TRBJ2-5, reads GAGVSQTPSNKVTEKGKYVELRCDPISGHTALYWYRQSLGQGPEFLIYFQGTGAADDSGLPNDRFFAVRPEGSVSTLKIQRTERGDSAVYLCASTVSGRATSETQYFGPGTRLLVL.

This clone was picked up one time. The CDR3 DNA sequence: TGCGCCAGCAGCCTTGAGGGGATAAGCAATCAGCCCCAGCATTTT. It specifies CASSLEGISNQPQHF. The rearrangement joins TRBV4-1 to TRBJ1-5; tentative D call: TRBD1 (5 bases). The CDR3 totals 15 residues. The V gene's germline CDR1 is MGHRA and CDR2 YSYEKL. V dropped 4 bases and J dropped 1 base, with 11 bases sitting between them.

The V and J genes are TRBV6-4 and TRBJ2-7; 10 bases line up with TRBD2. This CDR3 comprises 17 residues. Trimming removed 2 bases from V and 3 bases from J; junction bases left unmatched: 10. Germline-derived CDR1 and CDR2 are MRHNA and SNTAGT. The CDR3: CASSDEGTSGNYYEQYF. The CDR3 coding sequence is TGTGCCAGCAGTGACGAAGGCACTAGCGGGAATTACTACGAGCAGTACTTC.

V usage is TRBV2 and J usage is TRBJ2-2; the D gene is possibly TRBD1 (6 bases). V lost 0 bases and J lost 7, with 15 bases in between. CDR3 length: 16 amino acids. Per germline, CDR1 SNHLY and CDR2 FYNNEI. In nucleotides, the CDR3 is TGTGCCAGCAGTGAAGCCAAGGGAACAGGGTTCGGGGAGCTGTTTTTT. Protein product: CASSEAKGTGFGELFF.

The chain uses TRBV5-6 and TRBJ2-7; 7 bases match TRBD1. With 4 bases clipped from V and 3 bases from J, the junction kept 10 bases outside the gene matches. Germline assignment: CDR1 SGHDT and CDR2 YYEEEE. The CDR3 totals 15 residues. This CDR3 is CASSLGTVKNYEQYF. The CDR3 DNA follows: TGTGCCAGCAGCCTGGGGACAGTTAAGAACTACGAGCAGTACTTC.

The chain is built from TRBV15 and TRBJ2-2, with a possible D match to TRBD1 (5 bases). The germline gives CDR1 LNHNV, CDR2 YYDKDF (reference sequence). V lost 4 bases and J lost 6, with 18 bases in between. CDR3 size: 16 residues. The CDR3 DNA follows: TGTGCCACCAGCACTCTTGGCAGTAGGGGCCCCGGGGAGCTGTTTTTT. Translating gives CATSTLGSRGPGELFF.

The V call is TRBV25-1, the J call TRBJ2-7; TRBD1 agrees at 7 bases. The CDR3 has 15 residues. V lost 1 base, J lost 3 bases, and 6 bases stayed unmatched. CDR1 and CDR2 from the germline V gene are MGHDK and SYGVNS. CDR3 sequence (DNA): TGTGCCAGCAGTGAATTGAGACAGGGCTTCTACGAGCAGTACTTC. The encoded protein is CASSELRQGFYEQYF.

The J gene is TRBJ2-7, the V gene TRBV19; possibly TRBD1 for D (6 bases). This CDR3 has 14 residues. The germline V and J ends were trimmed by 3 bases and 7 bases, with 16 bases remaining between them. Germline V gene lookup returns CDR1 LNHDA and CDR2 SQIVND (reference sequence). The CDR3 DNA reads TGTGCCAGTAGTATTTTGTACAGGGCTGGAGAGCAGTACTTC. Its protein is CASSILYRAGEQYF.

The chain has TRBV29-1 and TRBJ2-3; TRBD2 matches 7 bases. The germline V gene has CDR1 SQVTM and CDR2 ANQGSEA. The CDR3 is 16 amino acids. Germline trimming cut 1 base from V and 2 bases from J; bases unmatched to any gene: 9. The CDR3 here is CSVEGWASGTTDTQYF. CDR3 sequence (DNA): TGCAGCGTTGAAGGTTGGGCTAGCGGAACCACAGATACGCAGTATTTT.

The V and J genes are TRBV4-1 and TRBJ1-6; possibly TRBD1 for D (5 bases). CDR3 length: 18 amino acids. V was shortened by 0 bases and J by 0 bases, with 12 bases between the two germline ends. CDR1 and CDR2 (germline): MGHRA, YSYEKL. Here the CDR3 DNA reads TGCGCCAGCAGCCAAGACACCTTAGACAGCTCCTATAATTCACCCCTCCACTTT. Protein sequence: CASSQDTLDSSYNSPLHF.

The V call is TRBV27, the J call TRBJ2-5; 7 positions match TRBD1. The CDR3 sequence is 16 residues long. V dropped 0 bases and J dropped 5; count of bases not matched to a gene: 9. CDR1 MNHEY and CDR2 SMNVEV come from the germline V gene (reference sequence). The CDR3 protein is CASSLSAGGVEETQYF. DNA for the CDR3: TGTGCCAGCAGTTTATCCGCAGGGGGTGTCGAGGAGACCCAGTACTTC.

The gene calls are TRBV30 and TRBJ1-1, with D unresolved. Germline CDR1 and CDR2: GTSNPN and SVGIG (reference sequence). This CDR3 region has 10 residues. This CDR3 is CATQNTEAFF. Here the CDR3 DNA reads TGTGCGACACAGAACACTGAAGCTTTCTTT.

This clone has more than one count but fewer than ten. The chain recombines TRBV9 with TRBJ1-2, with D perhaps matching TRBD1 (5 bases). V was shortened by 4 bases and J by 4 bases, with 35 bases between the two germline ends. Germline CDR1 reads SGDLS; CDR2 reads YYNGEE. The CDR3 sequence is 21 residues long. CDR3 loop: CASSNPKTTTATPEDRYGYTF. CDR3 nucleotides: TGTGCCAGCAGCAACCCAAAGACAACGACAGCGACACCGGAGGACCGCTATGGCTACACCTTC.

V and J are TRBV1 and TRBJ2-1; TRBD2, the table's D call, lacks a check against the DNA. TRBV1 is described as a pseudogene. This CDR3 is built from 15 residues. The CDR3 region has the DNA TGCACCAGCAGCCAAGTAACGGGGTCGGACAATGAGCAGTTCTTC. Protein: CTSSQVTGSDNEQFF.

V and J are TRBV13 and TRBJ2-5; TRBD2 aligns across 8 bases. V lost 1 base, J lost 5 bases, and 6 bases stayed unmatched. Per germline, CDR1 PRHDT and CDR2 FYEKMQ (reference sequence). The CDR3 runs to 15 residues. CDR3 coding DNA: TGTGCCAGCAGCTTAGCGGGAGGGCCTAGGGAGACCCAGTACTTC. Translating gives CASSLAGGPRETQYF.

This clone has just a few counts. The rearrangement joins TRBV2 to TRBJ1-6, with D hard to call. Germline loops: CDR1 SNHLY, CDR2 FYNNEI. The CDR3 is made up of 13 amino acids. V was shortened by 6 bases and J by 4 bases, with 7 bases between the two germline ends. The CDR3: CASRTDYNSPLHF. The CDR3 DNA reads TGTGCCAGCAGGACGGATTATAATTCACCCCTCCACTTT.

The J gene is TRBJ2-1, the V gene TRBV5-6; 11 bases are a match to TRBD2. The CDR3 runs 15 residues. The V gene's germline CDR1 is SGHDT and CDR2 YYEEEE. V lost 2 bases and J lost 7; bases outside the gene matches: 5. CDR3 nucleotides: TGTGCCAGCAGCTTCCCGACTAGCGGGAAAAATGAGCAGTTCTTC. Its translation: CASSFPTSGKNEQFF.

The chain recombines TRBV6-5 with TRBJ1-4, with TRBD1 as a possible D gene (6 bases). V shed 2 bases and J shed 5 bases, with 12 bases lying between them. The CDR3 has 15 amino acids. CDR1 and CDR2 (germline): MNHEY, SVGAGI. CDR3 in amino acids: CASSYGGATNEKLFF. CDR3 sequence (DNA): TGTGCCAGCAGTTACGGGGGGGCCACCAATGAAAAACTGTTTTTT.

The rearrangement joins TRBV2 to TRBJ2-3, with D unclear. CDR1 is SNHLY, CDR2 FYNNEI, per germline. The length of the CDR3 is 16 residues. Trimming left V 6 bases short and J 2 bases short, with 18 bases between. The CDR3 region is CASRNDGVLNTDTQYF. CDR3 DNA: TGTGCCAGCAGAAACGATGGGGTTTTGAACACAGATACGCAGTATTTT.

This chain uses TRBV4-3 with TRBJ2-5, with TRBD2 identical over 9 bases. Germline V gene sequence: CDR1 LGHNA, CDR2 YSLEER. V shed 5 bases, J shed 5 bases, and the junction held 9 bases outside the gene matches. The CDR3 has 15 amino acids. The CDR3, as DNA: TGCGCCAGCAGCTCCGGAGTAGCGGGAGAGGAGACCCAGTACTTC. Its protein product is CASSSGVAGEETQYF.

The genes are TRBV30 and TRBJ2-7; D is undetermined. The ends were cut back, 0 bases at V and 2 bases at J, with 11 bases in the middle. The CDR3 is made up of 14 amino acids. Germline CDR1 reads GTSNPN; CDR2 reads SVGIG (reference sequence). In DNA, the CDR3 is TGTGCCTGGAGTGTATTTTCCTTTACCTACGAGCAGTACTTC. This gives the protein CAWSVFSFTYEQYF.

CDR3 coding DNA: TGTGCCAGCAGTATAACCAGCTCCTACGAGCAGTACTTC. Translated, it gives CASSITSSYEQYF. The chain couples TRBV27 to TRBJ2-7; D is uncertain. The CDR3 is made up of 13 amino acids. Deletions cut 5 bases from V and 0 bases from J, with 8 bases between. CDR1 is MNHEY, CDR2 SMNVEV, per germline (reference sequence).